This T cell receptor (beta chain) was recovered during a study of T cell responses to AZD1222 COVID-19 vaccine. Study-wide results and limits: Only 5 or 6 individuals given AZD1222 were seropositive at baseline.

Measured with immunoSEQ multiplex PCR; TCRdb has only the in-frame clones, and not every one. The sample contains around 190,000 clones, about nine tenths of which appear only once. Whether given at about 4 or about 12 weeks, second doses were pooled. In the case of this clone: Its antigen remains unknown.

Sequencing was performed on peripheral blood, taken 28 days after the second AZD1222 dose. The clonotype comes from an adult who received the AZD1222 COVID-19 vaccine.

In DNA, the CDR3 is TGTGCCAGCAGCCCTGGGGGACTAACTATAGAGACCCAGTACTTC. Translated, it gives CASSPGGLTIETQYF. The chain uses TRBV7-3 and TRBJ2-5, with 7 bases aligning to TRBD2. Looked up from germline, CDR1 is SGHTA and CDR2 is FQGTGA. Trimming at V came to 5 bases and at J to 4 bases, leaving 10 bases not matched to a gene. The CDR3 covers 15 residues.